This section outlines one T cell receptor (beta chain) sequence together with its context. The J segment lost 7 bases and the V segment lost 0 bases, leaving 6 bases of the junction unmatched. This CDR3 is 16 amino acids long. Germline V CDR1 and CDR2: LGHDT, YNNKEL (reference sequence). The sample comes from a study of blood T cell repertoires in COVID-19. Study-level background: Acute-phase and convalescent COVID-19 samples originated in the United States, Italy and Spain.

Produced via immunoSEQ multiplex PCR; TCRdb's table is partial and in-frame only. The sample records a few hundred thousand clones, over 75% being singletons. The rearrangement joins TRBV3-1 (or the pseudogene TRBV3-2) to TRBJ2-1, with TRBD2 matching over 10 bases. The origin of this receptor is a woman in her sixties or seventies with acute or convalescent COVID-19. The specimen sequenced was peripheral blood. CDR3 in amino acids: CASSQDLAGGGNEQFF. Here the CDR3 DNA reads TGTGCCAGCAGCCAAGATTTAGCGGGGGGTGGGAATGAGCAGTTCTTC.